The T cell receptor (beta chain) under discussion was sequenced for a study of T cell responses to AZD1222 COVID-19 vaccine. Turning to the study itself: Some second doses came at about 4 weeks and others at about 12 weeks; these were pooled.

The CDR3 covers 17 residues. The V end lost 5 bases, the J end lost 0 bases, and 16 bases lay between the germline ends. CDR1 MNHEY and CDR2 SMNVEV come from the germline V gene (reference sequence). A remark on this clone: Its antigen is not known.

Clones were sequenced by immunoSEQ multiplex PCR, and TCRdb holds only the in-frame ones, with some missing. The table lists 95,000 to 150,000 clones, about 85% of them singletons. Whole-study findings and limits: None of the repertoires were sampled until the peak T cell response had passed. Baseline seropositivity characterized only a handful of AZD1222 recipients. Two doses of AZD1222 preceded a rise in Spike-specific TCR breadth and depth.

The specimen was peripheral blood, collected on day 0 of AZD1222 vaccination. This clonotype was obtained from an adult in good health. The chain couples TRBV27 to TRBJ1-4; D might be TRBD1 (5 bases). This CDR3 reads CASSPRGHSATNEKLFF. As DNA, the CDR3 is TGTGCCAGCAGTCCTAGGGGCCACTCCGCAACTAATGAAAAACTGTTTTTT.